This note documents a single T cell receptor beta chain sequence. The antigen remains undetermined. Each CDR3 protein is one row after TCRdb ran MiXCR on the reads. The repertoire holds some 940,000 distinct CDR3 sequences, with roughly 30% as singletons. These data belong to a study of T cell repertoires in cytomegalovirus infection. Overall study results and limits: There were carriers of CMV plus the relevant HLA, and cumulative public TCR beta family frequency identified them.

The germline V gene has CDR1 MNHEY and CDR2 SMNVEV (reference sequence). This CDR3 spans 13 amino acids. V was trimmed by 7 bases and J by 1 base, leaving 10 bases between them. The chain joins TRBV27 to TRBJ1-1; TRBD1 is a possible D gene (6 bases). The sequencing used cultured CD8+ T cells from PBMCs, collected from culture after CMV antigen stimulation. The source of this sequence is a human donor in good health (CMV status not recorded). Some clones in this sample may be carry-over from other donors' samples. The CDR3 sequence: CASKGGANTEAFF. The CDR3 region has the DNA TGTGCCAGCAAAGGGGGGGCGAACACTGAAGCTTTCTTT.